A single sample is the source of the 23 T cell receptor beta chains below, sequenced in a study. Using its own MiXCR run on the RT-PCR reads, TCRdb lists one record per CDR3 protein. The sample yields around 700,000 distinct CDR3 sequences, about 14% seen once. What was sequenced was memory CD4+ T cells from blood. Every receptor here comes from a female donor in good health, serving as a healthy control.

This clonotype was seen a few times. The chain combines TRBV20-1 with TRBJ1-6; D not resolved. Trimming removed 0 bases at V and 3 bases at J, with 6 bases between. The CDR3 is made up of 14 amino acids. Germline V gene lookup returns CDR1 DFQATT and CDR2 SNEGSKA (reference sequence). This CDR3 is CSARDGYYNSPLHF. In DNA, the CDR3 is TGCAGTGCTAGAGACGGCTACTATAATTCACCCCTCCACTTT.

Many counts were recorded for this clonotype. The chain joins TRBV7-9 to TRBJ2-3; D may match TRBD1 or TRBD2 (5 bases each). Germline-derived CDR1 and CDR2 are SEHNR and FQNEAQ (reference sequence). The CDR3 sequence is 15 residues long. Trimming shortened V by 4 bases and J by 6 bases, and 17 bases separated the two germline ends. CDR3 loop: CASSWWQGARDTQYF. CDR3 nucleotide sequence: TGTGCCAGCAGCTGGTGGCAGGGAGCGAGGGATACGCAGTATTTT.

As DNA, the CDR3 is TGCAGTGCACTGACTAGCTCCTACAATGAGCAGTTCTTC. This encodes CSALTSSYNEQFF. The chain joins TRBV20-1 to TRBJ2-1; maybe TRBD2 (6 bases). CDR3 length: 13 amino acids. Trimming cost V 6 bases and J 0 bases, with 9 bases left between them. In germline, CDR1 is DFQATT, CDR2 SNEGSKA (reference sequence).

Remarks on this clonotype: A read error may account for a junction end that differs from germline. The chain couples TRBV28 to TRBJ2-7, with 8 bases that match TRBD1. The germline gives CDR1 MDHEN, CDR2 SYDVKM. This CDR3 region has 16 residues. The CDR3 DNA reads as TGTGCCAGCAGTTCCTACGGACAGGGAGCGACCTACAAGCAGTACTTC. It yields the protein CASSSYGQGATYKQYF.

The rearrangement joins TRBV4-2 to TRBJ2-5, with D unclear. The CDR3 consists of 17 residues. Trimming took off 1 base at V and 3 bases at J, with 18 bases between the two ends. In germline, CDR1 is LGHNA, CDR2 YNFKEQ. The CDR3 reads CASSQGVDWRREETQYF. For the CDR3, the DNA is TGTGCCAGCAGCCAAGGAGTAGACTGGCGCCGAGAAGAGACCCAGTACTTC.

The sample holds one count of this clonotype. The CDR3 is CASIQIVGAGQHYGYTF. The CDR3 coding sequence is TGTGCCAGCATCCAAATTGTCGGGGCAGGACAGCACTATGGCTACACCTTC. The V call is TRBV9, the J call TRBJ1-2, with D perhaps matching TRBD1 (6 bases). This CDR3 is built from 17 residues. V was cut by 6 bases and J by 3 bases, with 24 bases left in between. Germline loops: CDR1 SGDLS, CDR2 YYNGEE.

This clonotype was counted between two and nine times. The chain links TRBV12-5 to TRBJ1-1; 8 bases map to TRBD1. This CDR3 is 15 amino acids long. J gave up 3 bases and V 1 base, and 4 bases lay outside the gene matches. The germline V gene encodes CDR1 LGHNT and CDR2 FRNRAP. As DNA, the CDR3 is TGTGCTAGTGGTTTGGGACAGGGGCGCTACACTGAAGCTTTCTTT. As protein: CASGLGQGRYTEAFF.

The chain employs TRBV6-5 and TRBJ1-1; 8 positions match TRBD1. Looked up from germline, CDR1 is MNHEY and CDR2 is SVGAGI. This CDR3 region has 17 residues. V dropped 0 bases and J dropped 3; count of bases not matched to a gene: 9. The CDR3 nucleotides are TGTGCCAGCAGTTACTCGACGGGCACAGGGGGGTACACTGAAGCTTTCTTT. Protein: CASSYSTGTGGYTEAFF.

This clonotype was picked up many times. The chain carries TRBV6-5 and TRBJ2-1, with 10 nucleotides matching TRBD1. Germline loops: CDR1 MNHEY, CDR2 SVGAGI. V shed 10 bases, J shed 7 bases, and the junction held 10 bases outside the gene matches. There are 14 residues in the CDR3. The CDR3 loop is CATHSTGGRNEQFF. CDR3 nucleotides: TGTGCCACCCACTCGACAGGGGGCAGGAATGAGCAGTTCTTC.

This clonotype has only a few counts. This CDR3 is CSARQGQNYGYTF. In nucleotides, the CDR3 is TGCAGTGCTCGACAGGGACAGAACTATGGCTACACCTTC. This chain uses TRBV20-1 with TRBJ1-2; 7 nucleotides agree with TRBD1. J gave up 2 bases and V 5 bases, and 5 bases lay outside the gene matches. The CDR3 loop spans 13 amino acids. Per the germline V gene, CDR1 is DFQATT and CDR2 is SNEGSKA (reference sequence).

This clonotype was counted between two and nine times. This rearrangement joins TRBV12-3 or TRBV12-4 to TRBJ2-7; 7 nucleotides agree with TRBD2. The CDR3 has 15 amino acids. V lost 3 bases, J lost 2 bases, and 7 bases stayed unmatched. The CDR3 nucleotides read TGTGCCAGCAGTTTTGGTAGGGCGGGGGCCTACGAGCAGTACTTC. It translates to CASSFGRAGAYEQYF.

This clonotype has at least ten counts. The J gene is TRBJ1-5, the V gene TRBV6-6; 7 bases map to TRBD1. This CDR3 has 12 amino acids. Germline V gives CDR1 MNHNY, CDR2 SVGAGI (reference sequence). V shed 8 bases, J shed 8 bases, and the junction held 6 bases outside the gene matches. The CDR3: CASSQGVEPQHF. The CDR3 DNA is TGTGCCAGCTCCCAGGGGGTTGAGCCCCAGCATTTT.

This clonotype showed up many times. In nucleotides, the CDR3 is TGCGCCAGCAGCTTGGGGAGGGCCGTTTACAATGAGCAGTTCTTC. Translated: CASSLGRAVYNEQFF. V and J are TRBV5-1 and TRBJ2-1; maybe TRBD2 (6 bases). The CDR3 spans 15 residues. V lost 0 bases and J lost 4, with 11 bases in between. Germline V lookup: CDR1 SGHRS, CDR2 YFSETQ.

This clonotype has only a few counts. This chain uses TRBV5-5 with TRBJ1-5; D is unclear. CDR1 is SGHKS and CDR2 is YYEKEE in the germline V gene (reference sequence). V was cut by 4 bases and J by 2 bases, with 7 bases left in between. The CDR3 extends over 13 amino acids. In nucleotides, the CDR3 is TGTGCCAGCAGCCCTTGGGGCAATCAGCCCCAGCATTTT. Encoded protein: CASSPWGNQPQHF.

This clonotype was seen just once. Germline and junction disagree at one end, which may indicate a read error. This chain uses TRBV15 with TRBJ2-5; 14 bases are a match to TRBD2. CDR3 length: 14 residues. From germline, CDR1 is LNHNV and CDR2 YYDKDF (reference sequence). CDR3 DNA: TGTGCCACCAGCAGGGGACTAGCGGGAGAGACCAAGTACTTC. Its translation is CATSRGLAGETKYF.

The chain couples TRBV12-3 or TRBV12-4 to TRBJ2-4, with D tentatively TRBD2 (6 bases). V was cut by 6 bases and J by 1 base, with 13 bases left in between. The CDR3 contains 15 residues. The CDR3 nucleotides are TGTGCCAGCAGCCGCGGGGCGGAGGCCAAAAACATTCAGTACTTC. It codes for CASSRGAEAKNIQYF.

This clonotype was counted between two and nine times. V is TRBV20-1 and J is TRBJ2-7; D is uncertain. Trimming removed 3 bases at V and 3 bases at J, with 12 bases between. Germline-derived CDR1 and CDR2 are DFQATT and SNEGSKA (reference sequence). The CDR3 spans 13 residues. Written as DNA, the CDR3 is TGCAGTGCTAGTAATTCCCTGGTCTACGAGCAGTACTTC. Protein: CSASNSLVYEQYF.

The chain uses TRBV15 and TRBJ2-7; no clear D gene. The germline V gene has CDR1 LNHNV and CDR2 YYDKDF (reference sequence). V lost 1 base and J lost 5, with 12 bases in between. This CDR3 spans 14 amino acids. CDR3 in amino acids: CATSRVTVVDEQYF. CDR3 nucleotides: TGTGCCACCAGCAGAGTGACTGTAGTAGACGAGCAGTACTTC.

The chain is built from TRBV30 and TRBJ2-7, with TRBD2 matching over 7 bases. The CDR3 runs 13 residues. V gave up 3 bases and J gave up 6 bases; unmatched junction bases: 8. Germline V gives CDR1 GTSNPN, CDR2 SVGIG (reference sequence). The CDR3 loop reads CAWSLGGLGEQYF. In DNA form, the CDR3 reads TGTGCCTGGAGCCTGGGGGGGTTAGGCGAGCAGTACTTC.

This clonotype was seen a few times. The CDR3 DNA follows: TGTGCCAGCTCACCCTGGACTAGCGCACGCTCCTACGAGCAGTACTTC. Its protein is CASSPWTSARSYEQYF. The gene calls are TRBV18 and TRBJ2-7; 9 bases map to TRBD2. The V segment lost 3 bases and the J segment 0 bases; nucleotides outside the gene matches: 6. The CDR3 is 16 amino acids. Germline assignment: CDR1 KGHSH and CDR2 LQKENI.

This chain joins TRBV27 and TRBJ2-2, with TRBD2 matching over 9 bases. The CDR3 contains 17 residues. Per germline, CDR1 MNHEY and CDR2 SMNVEV (reference sequence). V was pared by 0 bases and J by 3 bases, with 5 bases of the junction left unmatched. The CDR3 region has the DNA TGTGCCAGCAGTTTATCGATAGCGGGAGTAGACACCGGGGAGCTGTTTTTT. This codes for CASSLSIAGVDTGELFF.

The V gene is TRBV6-2 or TRBV6-3, the J gene TRBJ2-7; D perhaps matches TRBD2 (6 bases). The CDR3 spans 12 residues. Germline V gives CDR1 MNHEY, CDR2 SVGEGT. V was cut by 5 bases and J by 5 bases, with 10 bases left in between. The CDR3 sequence: CASSPRTNEQYF. The CDR3 region has the DNA TGTGCCAGCAGTCCCCGGACTAACGAGCAGTACTTC.

A few counts support this clonotype. The rearrangement joins TRBV27 to TRBJ1-1, with D unclear. Looked up from germline, CDR1 is MNHEY and CDR2 is SMNVEV (reference sequence). Deletions cut 5 bases from V and 3 bases from J, with 16 bases between. The CDR3 runs 15 residues. The CDR3 sequence: CASSMSPPEDTEAFF. The CDR3 DNA follows: TGTGCCAGCAGTATGTCCCCCCCTGAGGACACTGAAGCTTTCTTT.